Each of the 30 T cell receptor beta chains below was sequenced from the same sample in a study of beta chain features in type 1 diabetes (dated by TCRdb to 2016 to 2019). The method behind the library was the immunoSEQ multiplex PCR assay. The High Capacity cDNA Reverse Transcription Kit was used to reverse transcribe all of the isolated RNA, meaning that expressed TCRB transcripts were what got sequenced. The clones in this table, taken by TCRdb from immuneACCESS, are in-frame only. Not every clone is retained; where verified, under half of the shortfall comes from an unresolved V gene, and the cause of the rest is unknown. The sample table shows 130,000 to 150,000 clones, and about 50% are seen once. Over 0.4% of the sample is in the top ten clones. Sequencing was done on a sample of Tregs from blood. According to the study, the label for this sample's cell subset or site signals: regulatory CD4+ T cells. Receptor source: a man between 18 and 29 years old in good health.

This chain connects TRBV7-8 to TRBJ2-1; 9 positions agree with TRBD2. This CDR3 has 12 residues. Germline loops: CDR1 SGHVS, CDR2 FQNEAQ. V gave up 5 bases and J gave up 15 bases; unmatched junction bases: 8. Here the CDR3 reads CASSRPGTSLFF. Written as DNA, the CDR3 is TGTGCCAGCAGCCGACCGGGGACTAGCTTGTTCTTC.

This clone was seen a few times. The V and J genes are TRBV7-3 and TRBJ2-1; possibly TRBD2 for D (5 bases). V lost 5 bases, J lost 8 bases, and 19 bases lay in between. The germline V gene has CDR1 SGHTA and CDR2 FQGTGA. The CDR3 has 15 residues. The CDR3 loop reads CASSLHGLEEDEQFF. The CDR3, as DNA: TGTGCCAGCAGCCTACACGGACTGGAAGAGGATGAGCAGTTCTTC. The entire variable domain, with the rest obtained from reference TRBV7-3 and TRBJ2-1, is as follows: GAGVSQTPSNKVTEKGKYVELRCDPISGHTALYWYRQSLGQGPEFLIYFQGTGAADDSGLPNDRFFAVRPEGSVSTLKIQRTERGDSAVYLCASSLHGLEEDEQFFGPGTRLTVL.

The V call is TRBV21-1, the J call TRBJ2-6; the table's D call TRBD1 went unverified against the DNA. TRBV21-1 is listed as a pseudogene. CDR3 length: 16 amino acids. This CDR3 reads CASSKALSKRANVLTF. Here the CDR3 DNA reads TGTGCCAGCAGCAAAGCGTTGTCCAAAAGGGCCAACGTCCTGACTTTC.

The chain links TRBV4-2 to TRBJ1-2; tentative D call: TRBD1 (6 bases). V gave up 2 bases and J gave up 2 bases, with 15 bases separating them. CDR1 and CDR2 (germline): LGHNA, YNFKEQ. This CDR3 is 16 amino acids long. The CDR3, as DNA: TGTGCCAGCAGCCAACTTGGGACATCTTCAAACTATGGCTACACCTTC. Protein sequence: CASSQLGTSSNYGYTF.

This chain joins TRBV7-6 and TRBJ2-1; no clear D. CDR3 length equals 15 residues. Per germline, CDR1 SGHVS and CDR2 FNYEAQ. Between the trimmed V and J ends, which lost 5 bases and 2 bases, there was a span of 13 bases. The CDR3 nucleotides are TGTGCCAGCAGCCCAACCCGCGGCCCCTACAATGAGCAGTTCTTC. Protein product: CASSPTRGPYNEQFF.

CDR3 residues: CASSLQGFADTQYF. The CDR3, as DNA: TGTGCCAGCAGCTTACAGGGGTTCGCAGATACGCAGTATTTT. The gene calls are TRBV13 and TRBJ2-3; weak D call: TRBD1 (6 bases). Trimming shortened V by 2 bases and J by 4 bases, and 10 bases separated the two germline ends. The CDR3 has 14 amino acids. CDR1 is PRHDT, CDR2 FYEKMQ, per germline (reference sequence).

This clone was found a few times. V usage is TRBV5-1 and J usage is TRBJ2-5, with TRBD2 matching over 12 bases. Germline values: CDR1 SGHRS, CDR2 YFSETQ. The trim removed 2 bases at V and 2 bases at J, leaving 1 base unmatched. The CDR3 is 15 residues long. The CDR3 reads CASSFGLAGQETQYF. The CDR3, as DNA: TGCGCCAGCAGCTTTGGACTAGCGGGGCAAGAGACCCAGTACTTC.

The CDR3 DNA reads TGTGCCAGCAGCGACAGGCTCTCTGCGTACCAAGAGACCCAGTACTTC. It translates to CASSDRLSAYQETQYF. This chain joins TRBV11-2 and TRBJ2-5, with D possibly matching TRBD1 (6 bases). Trimming took off 5 bases at V and 0 bases at J, with 16 bases between the two ends. The germline gives CDR1 SGHAT, CDR2 FQNNGV. The CDR3 consists of 16 residues.

CDR3 sequence reads: CASRKLRTGYNEQYF. As DNA, the CDR3 is TGTGCCAGCAGAAAACTCCGGACAGGGTACAACGAGCAGTACTTC. This sequence joins TRBV6-5 and TRBJ2-7; the match to TRBD1 covers 8 bases. The CDR3 is made up of 15 amino acids. Germline-derived CDR1 and CDR2 are MNHEY and SVGAGI. J was trimmed by 5 bases and V by 6 bases; bases with no gene match: 12.

V gene TRBV4-3 combines with J gene TRBJ2-2; 7 nucleotides align to TRBD1. Germline V lookup: CDR1 LGHNA, CDR2 YSLEER. This CDR3 comprises 14 residues. Unmatched junction bases numbered 4, after V lost 0 bases and J lost 9 bases. CDR3 bases: TGCGCCAGCAGCCAAGATAGGGACAGAAGGGAGCTGTTTTTT. It codes for CASSQDRDRRELFF.

The chain is built from TRBV13 and TRBJ2-7, with 12 bases that match TRBD2. Trimming at V came to 3 bases and at J to 6 bases, leaving 0 bases not matched to a gene. CDR1 PRHDT and CDR2 FYEKMQ come from the germline V gene (reference sequence). The CDR3 is 13 residues long. The chain's CDR3 is CASSLTSGSEQYF. CDR3 DNA: TGTGCCAGCAGCTTGACTAGCGGGAGCGAGCAGTACTTC.

The chain uses TRBV7-2 and TRBJ2-4, with a weak D call TRBD1 (5 bases). CDR3 length: 14 residues. CDR1 and CDR2 from the germline V gene are SGHTA and FQGNSA. V dropped 6 bases and J dropped 0 bases, with 9 bases sitting between them. CDR3 nucleotide sequence: TGTGCCAGCAGGCCGACAGTAGCCAAAAACATTCAGTACTTC. It codes for CASRPTVAKNIQYF.

The rearrangement links TRBV18 to TRBJ2-7; 8 bases map to TRBD1. Per germline, CDR1 KGHSH and CDR2 LQKENI. The CDR3 is made up of 14 amino acids. V trimming: 3 bases; J trimming: 5 bases; junction bases outside the gene matches: 6. In DNA, the CDR3 is TGTGCCAGCTCACCTCCGGACAGGGACCACGAGCAGTACTTC. This translates into CASSPPDRDHEQYF.

V usage is TRBV14 and J usage is TRBJ2-2; possibly TRBD2 for D (6 bases). The CDR3 runs 16 residues. Per the germline V gene, CDR1 is SGHDN and CDR2 is FVKESK. V was clipped by 2 bases and J by 6 bases, with 16 bases between them. The CDR3 DNA reads as TGTGCCAGCAGCCAACGACTAGTCGGGATAGCCGGGGAGCTGTTTTTT. Residues: CASSQRLVGIAGELFF.

The chain recombines TRBV5-5 with TRBJ2-1; 9 bases line up with TRBD1. The junction had 0 bases not matched to a gene; V was cut back by 0 bases and J by 2 bases. CDR3 length equals 15 residues. Germline CDR1 SGHKS, CDR2 YYEKEE (reference sequence). CDR3 bases: TGTGCCAGCAGCTTGGGACAGGGGGCCTACAATGAGCAGTTCTTC. Translation gives CASSLGQGAYNEQFF.

This clone was seen only a few times. The chain is built from TRBV4-3 and TRBJ2-3; TRBD1 matches 7 bases. The germline V gene has CDR1 LGHNA and CDR2 YSLEER. This CDR3 is 15 amino acids long. V was pared by 2 bases and J by 4 bases, with 6 bases of the junction left unmatched. Here the CDR3 DNA reads TGCGCCAGCAGCCAACCGGACAGGATCCCAGATACGCAGTATTTT. It codes for CASSQPDRIPDTQYF.

This clone turned up a few times. The chain combines TRBV15 with TRBJ1-5, with D possibly matching TRBD1 (5 bases). Trimming took 0 bases from V and 3 from J, leaving 12 bases between them. Germline-derived CDR1 and CDR2 are LNHNV and YYDKDF (reference sequence). This CDR3 is 16 amino acids long. The CDR3 here is CATSRDQLTVNQPQHF. Here the CDR3 DNA reads TGTGCCACCAGCAGAGATCAGTTGACAGTCAATCAGCCCCAGCATTTT.

The J gene is TRBJ2-7, the V gene TRBV29-1; 7 positions match TRBD2. V lost 4 bases to trimming and J lost 0 bases; unmatched junction nucleotides: 3. This CDR3 is 13 amino acids long. Germline values: CDR1 SQVTM, CDR2 ANQGSEA. CDR3 in DNA: TGCAGCGTTGTGGGAGGGGTCTCCTACGAGCAGTACTTC. Encoded protein: CSVVGGVSYEQYF.

V gene TRBV19 combines with J gene TRBJ1-2; TRBD1 might be the D (5 bases). The CDR3 length is 14 residues. CDR1 and CDR2 from the germline V gene are LNHDA and SQIVND (reference sequence). Trimming pared 3 bases from V and 2 bases from J, leaving 10 bases between. CDR3 in DNA: TGTGCCAGTAGTATGCTTCCAGGGAACTATGGCTACACCTTC. Translating gives CASSMLPGNYGYTF.

The chain recombines TRBV18 with TRBJ1-4; 11 bases are a match to TRBD1. From germline, CDR1 is KGHSH and CDR2 LQKENI. After removal of 3 bases from V and 15 bases from J, the junction contained 12 bases not matched to a gene. The CDR3 contains 15 residues. The CDR3 DNA follows: TGTGCCAGCTCACCTCGCCGGGACAGGGGGGATAAAGTGTTTTTT. It is translated as CASSPRRDRGDKVFF.

V usage is TRBV28 and J usage is TRBJ2-5, with D maybe TRBD1 (5 bases). Germline CDR1 MDHEN, CDR2 SYDVKM. The CDR3 has 15 residues. V lost 1 base, J lost 6 bases, and 15 bases lay in between. CDR3 amino acids: CASSLLGQGLKTQYF. The CDR3, as DNA: TGTGCCAGCAGTTTATTAGGGCAGGGTTTGAAGACCCAGTACTTC. The full variable domain, completed using reference TRBV28 and TRBJ2-5, is DVKVTQSSRYLVKRTGEKVFLECVQDMDHENMFWYRQDPGLGLRLIYFSYDVKMKEKGDIPEGYSVSREKKERFSLILESASTNQTSMYLCASSLLGQGLKTQYFGPGTRLLVL.

This clone was counted a single time. J is TRBJ1-4 and V is TRBV5-1, with D perhaps matching TRBD1 (6 bases). The germline CDR1 and CDR2 sequences are SGHRS and YFSETQ. This CDR3 has 19 residues. Deletions cut 1 base from V and 5 bases from J, with 24 bases between. The CDR3 DNA reads as TGCGCCAGCAGCTTGAGGCGGGGGCTTGCTTCGCGGGGAAATGAAAAACTGTTTTTT. Its translation: CASSLRRGLASRGNEKLFF. Variable domain in full (rest from reference TRBV5-1 and TRBJ1-4): KAGVTQTPRYLIKTRGQQVTLSCSPISGHRSVSWYQQTPGQGLQFLFEYFSETQRNKGNFPGRFSGRQFSNSRSEMNVSTLELGDSALYLCASSLRRGLASRGNEKLFFGSGTQLSVL.

The genes are TRBV7-2 and TRBJ2-3; the match to TRBD2 covers 9 bases. With V trimmed by 4 bases and J by 0 bases, 2 bases remained unmatched. CDR1 and CDR2 from the germline V gene are SGHTA and FQGNSA. The CDR3 extends over 15 amino acids. CDR3 coding DNA: TGTGCCAGCAGCTCTAGCGGGGTTAGCACAGATACGCAGTATTTT. Its protein is CASSSSGVSTDTQYF. Combining the CDR3 with reference TRBV7-2 and TRBJ2-3 gives the whole variable domain GAGVSQSPSNKVTEKGKDVELRCDPISGHTALYWYRQSLGQGLEFLIYFQGNSAPDKSGLPSDRFSAERTGGSVSTLTIQRTQQEDSAVYLCASSSSGVSTDTQYFGPGTRLTVL.

The chain is built from TRBV2 and TRBJ1-2; the match to TRBD1 covers 8 bases. Losses at the gene ends were 2 bases for V and 4 bases for J; bases not matched to a gene: 12. The CDR3 totals 17 residues. Germline lookup yields CDR1 SNHLY and CDR2 FYNNEI. CDR3 bases: TGTGCCAGCAGTGAATCGGGCAGGGGGCGAGAAAGCTATGGCTACACCTTC. Translation gives CASSESGRGRESYGYTF.

This clone was seen a few times. V usage is TRBV4-1 and J usage is TRBJ2-7; 8 bases agree with TRBD2. This CDR3 contains 14 residues. The V gene end was trimmed by 1 base and the J gene end by 2 bases; junction bases not matched to a gene: 1. Germline CDR1 MGHRA, CDR2 YSYEKL. The CDR3 loop is CASSQGAGAYEQYF. The CDR3 nucleotides read TGCGCCAGCAGCCAAGGAGCGGGGGCCTACGAGCAGTACTTC.

This clone was observed a handful of times. V is TRBV15 and J is TRBJ1-2; tentatively, D is TRBD1 (6 bases). The CDR3 is made up of 15 amino acids. Germline assignment: CDR1 LNHNV and CDR2 YYDKDF (reference sequence). Trimming pared 3 bases from V and 4 bases from J, leaving 15 bases between. The CDR3 nucleotides are TGTGCCACCAGCAGGCTTAAGGGACATAGCTATGGCTACACCTTC. Translating it yields CATSRLKGHSYGYTF. Together with reference TRBV15 and TRBJ1-2, the CDR3 gives the full variable domain: DAMVIQNPRYQVTQFGKPVTLSCSQTLNHNVMYWYQQKSSQAPKLLFHYYDKDFNNEADTPDNFQSRRPNTSFCFLDIRSPGLGDTAMYLCATSRLKGHSYGYTFGSGTRLTVV.

A single count supports this clone. The chain carries TRBV10-3 and TRBJ2-2; unclear D gene. The CDR3 contains 15 residues. The germline CDR1 and CDR2 sequences are ENHRY and SYGVKD. V was cut by 6 bases and J by 4 bases, with 15 bases left in between. The CDR3 protein is CAIRPDHRGTGELFF. Written as DNA, the CDR3 is TGTGCCATCAGGCCAGATCACCGCGGCACCGGGGAGCTGTTTTTT.

The sample holds a few counts of this clone. The rearrangement links TRBV19 to TRBJ1-2; possibly TRBD1 for D (6 bases). There are 17 residues in the CDR3. Per the germline V gene, CDR1 is LNHDA and CDR2 is SQIVND (reference sequence). The V and J ends lost 3 bases and 3 bases respectively, with 20 bases between them. CDR3 amino acids: CASSIGGRYWMDYGYTF. CDR3 DNA: TGTGCCAGTAGTATCGGGGGGCGATACTGGATGGACTATGGCTACACCTTC.

This sequence joins TRBV30 and TRBJ2-5; D is perhaps TRBD1 (5 bases). V gave up 3 bases and J gave up 2 bases, with 10 bases separating them. The V gene's germline CDR1 is GTSNPN and CDR2 SVGIG (reference sequence). The CDR3 is made up of 13 amino acids. The CDR3 DNA is TGTGCCTGGAGGGCCCCAGGGCAAGAGACCCAGTACTTC. It specifies CAWRAPGQETQYF.

The gene calls are TRBV30 and TRBJ1-2, with 8 bases identical to TRBD1. Germline V CDR1 and CDR2: GTSNPN, SVGIG (reference sequence). The CDR3 spans 12 residues. V lost 6 bases, J lost 8 bases, and 8 bases stayed unmatched. The CDR3 protein is CACSGGSMGYTF. As DNA, the CDR3 is TGTGCCTGCTCAGGGGGCTCAATGGGCTACACCTTC.